This T cell receptor beta chain is from a study of T cell repertoires in cytomegalovirus infection. Study at large: Public TCR beta signature analysis indicated the presence of both CMV infection and matching HLA type.

V lost 4 bases and J lost 5, with 17 bases in between. There are 15 residues in the CDR3. Germline lookup yields CDR1 SGHTA and CDR2 FQGNSA. Regarding the study as a whole: Ex vivo responses were dominated by HLA-C-restricted CMV-specific TCR beta clonotypes. Identification of carriers of CMV plus the relevant HLA was performed using cumulative public TCR beta family frequency.

Of note for this clonotype: Its antigen is as yet unknown.

TCRdb processed the reads anew with MiXCR; each CDR3 protein has one entry. Here the sample spans over 250,000 distinct CDR3 sequences, 20% to 25% being singletons. Sequences were derived from cultured PBMCs, sampled from culture after CMV antigen stimulation. The chain employs TRBV7-2 and TRBJ1-1; TRBD1 might be the D (5 bases). The receptor was derived from a human donor in good health (CMV status not recorded). Some clones in this sample may be carry-over from other donors' samples. CDR3 sequence (DNA): TGTGCCAGCAGCTCCCCAGGGCGAGTAGGGACTGAAGCTTTCTTT. This codes for CASSSPGRVGTEAFF.